This entry lists 11 T cell receptor beta chains sequenced from one sample in a study of PD-1 blockade in classical Hodgkin lymphoma. After autologous stem cell transplantation all patients relapsed, and prior brentuximab vedotin exposure differed between cohorts. Using immunoSEQ multiplex PCR, the repertoire was profiled, and TCRdb retains in-frame clones only, with some absent. In the table there are about 43,000 clones, around 72% of which are singletons. The starting material was peripheral blood mononuclear cells (PBMCs), obtained at baseline. These TCRs come from a human donor with classical Hodgkin lymphoma.

The rearrangement links TRBV6-5 to TRBJ1-2; D might be TRBD1 (5 bases). Germline CDR1 reads MNHEY; CDR2 reads SVGAGI. V lost 3 bases to trimming and J lost 1 base, with 12 bases between them. The CDR3 is made up of 15 amino acids. The CDR3 loop is CASSYDSAFNYGYTF. DNA of the CDR3: TGTGCCAGCAGTTATGACAGCGCTTTTAACTATGGCTACACCTTC.

V gene TRBV6-6 combines with J gene TRBJ2-7; the match to TRBD2 covers 10 bases. Germline CDR1 MNHNY, CDR2 SVGAGI (reference sequence). There are 14 residues in the CDR3. V was pared by 10 bases and J by 2 bases, with 8 bases of the junction left unmatched. CDR3 sequence: CATRLAGAAYEQYF. The CDR3 DNA reads as TGTGCCACCCGGCTAGCGGGAGCAGCCTACGAGCAGTACTTC.

The chain links TRBV7-9 to TRBJ2-7, with D uncertain. The CDR3 length is 17 residues. The V gene lost 0 bases and the J gene lost 4 bases, with 19 bases spanning the gap. The germline CDR1 and CDR2 sequences are SEHNR and FQNEAQ (reference sequence). The CDR3 DNA follows: TGTGCCAGCAGCTTAGCAACCGGGCCCCTACGTTTATACGAGCAGTACTTC. Translated: CASSLATGPLRLYEQYF. Looking up the rest from reference TRBV7-9 and TRBJ2-7 gives the full variable domain: DTGVSQNPRHKITKRGQNVTFRCDPISEHNRLYWYRQTLGQGPEFLTYFQNEAQLEKSRLLSDRFSAERPKGSFSTLEIQRTEQGDSAMYLCASSLATGPLRLYEQYFGPGTRLTVT.

The V gene is TRBV5-4, the J gene TRBJ2-7, with TRBD1 identical over 7 bases. Germline trimming cut 4 bases from V and 6 bases from J; bases unmatched to any gene: 7. Germline-derived CDR1 and CDR2 are SGHNT and YYREEE (reference sequence). CDR3 length equals 13 residues. CDR3 nucleotides: TGTGCCAGCAGCCCACGCTACAGGGGCGAGCAGTACTTC. Protein product: CASSPRYRGEQYF.

The V and J genes are TRBV5-1 and TRBJ1-4; 7 nucleotides match TRBD1. The CDR3 contains 15 residues. Germline V gives CDR1 SGHRS, CDR2 YFSETQ. The junction had 11 bases not matched to a gene; V was cut back by 4 bases and J by 8 bases. The CDR3 region has the DNA TGCGCCAGCAGCCCGGGCGAGACAGGGAACGAAAAACTGTTTTTT. Protein product: CASSPGETGNEKLFF.

The rearrangement links TRBV7-2 to TRBJ2-3; D could derive from TRBD1 or TRBD2 (5 bases each). With 3 bases removed from V and 3 bases from J, the gap between germline ends came to 10 bases. The CDR3 is 14 residues long. CDR1 is SGHTA and CDR2 is FQGNSA in the germline V gene. The CDR3, as DNA: TGTGCCAGCAGCTTCCCGGGACCGACAGATACGCAGTATTTT. It yields the protein CASSFPGPTDTQYF.

The V call is TRBV2, the J call TRBJ2-1; tentatively, D is TRBD2 (7 bases). Germline values: CDR1 SNHLY, CDR2 FYNNEI. This CDR3 spans 18 amino acids. The ends were cut back, 4 bases at V and 2 bases at J, with 21 bases in the middle. CDR3 in amino acids: CASSARGLGGGTYNEQFF. In DNA form, the CDR3 reads TGTGCCAGCAGTGCTAGGGGGTTGGGCGGGGGAACCTACAATGAGCAGTTCTTC.

J is TRBJ2-3 and V is TRBV6-1; 8 positions agree with TRBD1. With 2 bases clipped from V and 0 bases from J, the junction kept 10 bases outside the gene matches. The CDR3 has 18 residues. Germline lookup yields CDR1 MNHNS and CDR2 SASEGT. The CDR3 region has the DNA TGTGCCAGCAGTGAAAGGGCAGGGGGCTCCCGAAGCACAGATACGCAGTATTTT. Translation: CASSERAGGSRSTDTQYF.

V and J are TRBV18 and TRBJ1-5; a weak D match, TRBD1 (6 bases). The germline V gene encodes CDR1 KGHSH and CDR2 LQKENI. Trimming shortened V by 3 bases and J by 7 bases, and 7 bases separated the two germline ends. The CDR3 length is 12 residues. The CDR3 DNA follows: TGTGCCAGCTCACCGCAGGGGCAGCCCCAGCATTTT. Its translation is CASSPQGQPQHF. The full variable domain, with the rest looked up from reference TRBV18 and TRBJ1-5, is NAGVMQNPRHLVRRRGQEARLRCSPMKGHSHVYWYRQLPEEGLKFMVYLQKENIIDESGMPKERFSAEFPKEGPSILRIQQVVRGDSAAYFCASSPQGQPQHFGDGTRLSIL.

This clone was seen more than once but under ten times. As DNA, the CDR3 is TGTGCCAGCAGCTCGTTCTTGGGGACTAATGAAAAACTGTTTTTT. Protein sequence: CASSSFLGTNEKLFF. The chain recombines TRBV7-9 with TRBJ1-4; D uncertain. Trimming removed 4 bases from V and 2 bases from J, with 11 bases in between. The CDR3 is 15 amino acids. The V gene's germline CDR1 is SEHNR and CDR2 FQNEAQ (reference sequence).

The V gene is TRBV15, the J gene TRBJ1-2; the match to TRBD1 covers 7 bases. J lost 6 bases, V lost 5 bases, and 15 bases had no gene match. The V gene's germline CDR1 is LNHNV and CDR2 YYDKDF (reference sequence). This CDR3 spans 16 amino acids. The CDR3 spells CATSDYRGGIGDGYTF. For the CDR3, the DNA is TGTGCCACCAGCGATTACAGGGGTGGGATTGGGGATGGCTACACCTTC.